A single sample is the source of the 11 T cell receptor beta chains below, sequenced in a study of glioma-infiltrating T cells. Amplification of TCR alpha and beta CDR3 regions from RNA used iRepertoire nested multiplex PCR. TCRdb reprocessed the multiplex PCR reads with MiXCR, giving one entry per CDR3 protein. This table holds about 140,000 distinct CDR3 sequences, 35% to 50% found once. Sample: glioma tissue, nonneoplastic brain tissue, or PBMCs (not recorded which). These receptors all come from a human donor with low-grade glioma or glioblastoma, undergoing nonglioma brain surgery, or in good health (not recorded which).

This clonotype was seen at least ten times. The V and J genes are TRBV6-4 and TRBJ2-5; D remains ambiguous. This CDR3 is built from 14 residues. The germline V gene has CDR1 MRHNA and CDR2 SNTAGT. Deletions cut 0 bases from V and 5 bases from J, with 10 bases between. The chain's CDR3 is CASSDSVASETQYF. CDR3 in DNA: TGTGCCAGCAGTGACTCGGTGGCGTCGGAGACCCAGTACTTC.

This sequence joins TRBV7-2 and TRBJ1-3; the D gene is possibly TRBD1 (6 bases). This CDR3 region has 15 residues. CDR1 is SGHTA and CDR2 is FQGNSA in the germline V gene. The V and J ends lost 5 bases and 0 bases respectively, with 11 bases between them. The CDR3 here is CASSKQGLSGNTIYF. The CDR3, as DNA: TGTGCCAGCAGCAAACAGGGACTCTCTGGAAACACCATATATTTT.

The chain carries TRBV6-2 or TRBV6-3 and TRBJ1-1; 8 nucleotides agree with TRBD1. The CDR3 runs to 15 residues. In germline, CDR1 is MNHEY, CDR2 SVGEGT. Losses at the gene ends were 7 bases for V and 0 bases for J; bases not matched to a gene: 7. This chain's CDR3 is CASKLTGALNTEAFF. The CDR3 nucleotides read TGTGCCAGCAAATTGACAGGGGCCTTGAACACTGAAGCTTTCTTT.

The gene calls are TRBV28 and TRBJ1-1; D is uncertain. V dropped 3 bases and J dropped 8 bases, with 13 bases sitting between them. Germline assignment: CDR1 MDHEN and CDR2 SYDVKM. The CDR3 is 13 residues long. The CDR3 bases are TGTGCCAGCAGTTTGTCAGTGGTACTCGAAGCTTTCTTT. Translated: CASSLSVVLEAFF.

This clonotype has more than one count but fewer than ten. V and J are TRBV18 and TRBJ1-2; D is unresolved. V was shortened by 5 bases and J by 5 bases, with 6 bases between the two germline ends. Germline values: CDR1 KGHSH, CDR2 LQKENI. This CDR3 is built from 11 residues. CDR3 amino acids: CASSEEYGYTF. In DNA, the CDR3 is TGTGCCAGCTCAGAGGAGTATGGCTACACCTTC.

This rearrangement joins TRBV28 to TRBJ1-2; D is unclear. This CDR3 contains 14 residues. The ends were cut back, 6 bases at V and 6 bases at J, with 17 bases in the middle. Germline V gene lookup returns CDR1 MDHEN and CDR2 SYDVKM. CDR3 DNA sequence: TGTGCCAGCAGGATAGGGAGTCTATGGGATGGCTACACCTTC. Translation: CASRIGSLWDGYTF.

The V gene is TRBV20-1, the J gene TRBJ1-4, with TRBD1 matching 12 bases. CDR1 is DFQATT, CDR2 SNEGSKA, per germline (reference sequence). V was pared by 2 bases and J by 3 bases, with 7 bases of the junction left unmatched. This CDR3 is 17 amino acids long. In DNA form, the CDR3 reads TGCAGTGCTAGATCCCCGGGACAGGGGGCCCCTAATGAAAAACTGTTTTTT. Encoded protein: CSARSPGQGAPNEKLFF.

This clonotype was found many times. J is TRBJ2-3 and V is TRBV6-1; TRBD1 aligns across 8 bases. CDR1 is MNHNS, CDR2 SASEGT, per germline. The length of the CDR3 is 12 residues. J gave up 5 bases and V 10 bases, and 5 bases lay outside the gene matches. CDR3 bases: TGTGCCACCGACAGGGGAGAAGATACGCAGTATTTT. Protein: CATDRGEDTQYF.

The CDR3 reads CASSVGAEYNSPLHF. The CDR3 DNA sequence: TGTGCCAGCAGCGTAGGGGCGGAATATAATTCACCCCTCCACTTT. The V gene is TRBV9, the J gene TRBJ1-6, with D uncertain. Between the trimmed V and J ends, which lost 0 bases and 4 bases, there was a span of 8 bases. Germline CDR1 reads SGDLS; CDR2 reads YYNGEE. There are 15 residues in the CDR3.

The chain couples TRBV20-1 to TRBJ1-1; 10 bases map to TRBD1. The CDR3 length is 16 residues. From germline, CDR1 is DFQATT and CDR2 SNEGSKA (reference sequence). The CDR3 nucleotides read TGCAGCGTTACTTATGGTATGACAGGGGGCAACACTGAAGCTTTCTTT. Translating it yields CSVTYGMTGGNTEAFF.

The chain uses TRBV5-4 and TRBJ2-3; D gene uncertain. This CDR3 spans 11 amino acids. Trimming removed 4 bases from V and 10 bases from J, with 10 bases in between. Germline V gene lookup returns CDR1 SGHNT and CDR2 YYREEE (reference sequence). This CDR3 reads CASSLVDAQYF. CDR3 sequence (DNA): TGTGCCAGCAGCCTGGTGGATGCGCAGTATTTT.